This paragraph covers one T cell receptor (beta chain) sequence. Its antigen is not known. The sample is drawn from a study of radiation and T cells in renal cell carcinoma. Measured with immunoSEQ multiplex PCR; TCRdb has only the in-frame clones, and not every one. This table holds approximately 16,000 clones, under 70% found once. Indicated treatment: treatment-naive control, cytoreductive nephrectomy. The patient's renal cell carcinoma had clear cell pathology. CDR1 and CDR2 from the germline V gene are SGHTA and FQGNSA. V was shortened by 5 bases and J by 5 bases, with 19 bases between the two germline ends. The length of the CDR3 is 16 residues. Study-level findings and limits: Intratumoral heterogeneity was not captured in these approximately 1 g regions.

V is TRBV7-2 and J is TRBJ1-5; TRBD1 might be the D (6 bases). Here the sequenced sample was tumor tissue, taken from a patient whose treatment was nephrectomy without radiotherapy. This clonotype was obtained from a man between 35 and 55 years old with renal cell carcinoma. The CDR3 is CASSPFPQGRYQPQHF. The CDR3 DNA sequence: TGTGCCAGCAGCCCTTTTCCTCAGGGGCGCTATCAGCCCCAGCATTTT.